This T cell receptor beta chain stems from a study of shared clonotypes between healthy human individuals. Study-wide results and caveats: Only a few donors were included, so the genetic and exposure-history diversity represented was limited. The study generally estimated greater richness for naive than memory subsets.

CDR1 is LNHDA and CDR2 is SQIVND in the germline V gene (reference sequence). Trimming cost V 5 bases and J 3 bases; bases outside gene matches: 9. This CDR3 has 15 amino acids. Concerning this clone itself: Its antigen remains unknown.

The repertoire was sequenced with immunoSEQ multiplex PCR; TCRdb's copy has only in-frame clones and lacks some. Among 550,000 to 650,000 clones, 95% to 96% were seen once, and the ten largest hold roughly 0.1%. Terminally differentiated effector memory CD45RA+ cells were left out of the naive CD8 fraction, which was CD45RO-negative and positively selected for CCR7. HIV-negative, healthy adults without recent acute infections or vaccinations were the donors. Input material: naive CD8+ T cells sorted from blood. The sequence derives from a woman between 25 and 40 years old in good health. The V and J genes are TRBV19 and TRBJ2-7, with TRBD1 identical over 8 bases. The CDR3 protein is CASSATGTGYYEQYF. The CDR3 region has the DNA TGTGCCAGTAGTGCAACCGGGACAGGCTACTACGAGCAGTACTTC.